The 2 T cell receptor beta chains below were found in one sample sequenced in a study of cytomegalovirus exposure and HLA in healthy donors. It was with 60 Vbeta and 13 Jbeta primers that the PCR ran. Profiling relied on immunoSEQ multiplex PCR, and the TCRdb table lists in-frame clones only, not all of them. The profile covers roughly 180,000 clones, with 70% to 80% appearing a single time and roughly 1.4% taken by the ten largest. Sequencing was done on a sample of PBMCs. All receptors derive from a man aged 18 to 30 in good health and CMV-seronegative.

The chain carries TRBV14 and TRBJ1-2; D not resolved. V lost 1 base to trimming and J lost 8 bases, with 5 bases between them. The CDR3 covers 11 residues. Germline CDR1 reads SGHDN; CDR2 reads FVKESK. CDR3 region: CASSQGYGYTF. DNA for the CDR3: TGTGCCAGCAGCCAAGGCTACGGCTACACCTTC. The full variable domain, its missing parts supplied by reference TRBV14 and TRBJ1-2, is EAGVTQFPSHSVIEKGQTVTLRCDPISGHDNLYWYRRVMGKEIKFLLHFVKESKQDESGMPNNRFLAERTGGTYSTLKVQPAELEDSGVYFCASSQGYGYTFGSGTRLTVV.

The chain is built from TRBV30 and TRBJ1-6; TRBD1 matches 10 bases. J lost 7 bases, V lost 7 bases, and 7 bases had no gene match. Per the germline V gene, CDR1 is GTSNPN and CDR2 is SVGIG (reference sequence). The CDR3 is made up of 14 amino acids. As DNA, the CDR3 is TGTGCCTTTTCTCGGACAGGGGGAAATTCACCCCTCCACTTT. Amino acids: CAFSRTGGNSPLHF.